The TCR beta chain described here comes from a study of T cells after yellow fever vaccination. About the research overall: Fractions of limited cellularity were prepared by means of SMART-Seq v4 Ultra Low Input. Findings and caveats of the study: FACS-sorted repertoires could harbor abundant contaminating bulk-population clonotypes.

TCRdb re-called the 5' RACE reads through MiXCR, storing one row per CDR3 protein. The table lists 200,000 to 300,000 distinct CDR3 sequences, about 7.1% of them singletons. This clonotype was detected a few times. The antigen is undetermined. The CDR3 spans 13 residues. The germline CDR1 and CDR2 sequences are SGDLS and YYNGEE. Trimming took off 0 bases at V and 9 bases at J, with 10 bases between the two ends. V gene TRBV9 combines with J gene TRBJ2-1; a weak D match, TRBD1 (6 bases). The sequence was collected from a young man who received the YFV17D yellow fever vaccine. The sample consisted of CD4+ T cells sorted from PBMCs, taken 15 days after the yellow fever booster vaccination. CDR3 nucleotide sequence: TGTGCCAGCAGCGTAGTGGGGGCGGGTGAGCAGTTCTTC. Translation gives CASSVVGAGEQFF.